This T cell receptor beta chain is drawn from a study of T cells in Graves' hyperthyroidism and ophthalmopathy. Notes on the study in general: Ophthalmopathy was model-predicted a median about 6 months pre-onset.

Germline V CDR1 and CDR2: LNHNV, YYDKDF (reference sequence). Trimming took off 0 bases at V and 2 bases at J, with 14 bases between the two ends. The CDR3 has 16 residues. Amplified TCR beta CDR3 regions came from RNA transcripts. RT-PCR in the first round (using the HTBI primer set) targeted the TCR CDR3. TCRdb itself ran the multiplex PCR reads through MiXCR, one entry per CDR3 protein. The data contain 500,000 to 650,000 distinct CDR3 sequences, about 45% of them singletons. As regards this clonotype: Its cognate antigen is unknown.

This clonotype originated in an adult woman with Graves' disease, either hyperthyroidism or ophthalmopathy (not recorded which). What was sequenced was peripheral blood or thyroid tissue (not recorded which). The V gene is TRBV15, the J gene TRBJ2-7; either TRBD1 or TRBD2 may fit D (5 bases each). The CDR3 DNA is TGTGCCACCAGCAGAGAAGGGACCAAATTCCCCTACGAGCAGTACTTC. Translated, it gives CATSREGTKFPYEQYF.